This T cell receptor beta chain was obtained from a study of T cells after yellow fever vaccination. The CDR3 runs 15 residues. Per germline, CDR1 SGHTA and CDR2 FQGNSA. The ends were cut back, 2 bases at V and 8 bases at J, with 18 bases in the middle. TCR cDNA, made by 5'RACE template switching, carried an added universal primer site and UMIs. Using its own MiXCR run on the 5' RACE reads, TCRdb lists one record per CDR3 protein. The profile shows around 300,000 distinct CDR3 sequences, about 4% of them singletons. A word on this clonotype: Its target is not known.

Study outcomes and limitations: Bulk-population clonotypes that are abundant could appear as contaminants in FACS-sorted repertoires. The booster response re-showed most primary clones: 96% CD4, approximately 90% CD8. On re-exposure, the response was weaker but peaked faster, at day 5 versus 15.

The chain combines TRBV7-2 with TRBJ1-2, with D possibly TRBD1 on 6 matching bases. This specimen consisted of PBMCs, obtained 5 days after the yellow fever booster vaccination. The origin of this receptor is a man in his late teens or twenties who received the YFV17D yellow fever vaccine. The CDR3 nucleotides are TGTGCCAGCAGCTTACGGGGGGCGTCGGGAGAAGGCTACACCTTC. It yields the protein CASSLRGASGEGYTF.